This T cell receptor (beta chain) derives from a study of radiation and T cells in renal cell carcinoma. Whole-study findings and limits: From baseline, blood top tumor clonotypes peaked at 2 weeks post-radiation.

Per the germline V gene, CDR1 is MNHEY and CDR2 is SMNVEV (reference sequence). Trimming pared 2 bases from V and 5 bases from J, leaving 10 bases between. This CDR3 has 15 amino acids. Noted treatment: 15 Gy SBRT to primary tumor, nephrectomy 4 weeks later. The patient's renal cell carcinoma had clear cell pathology. Some clones are missing from TCRdb's copy, which holds only in-frame ones; the method was immunoSEQ multiplex PCR. The sample consists of approximately 20,000 clones, about 60% of them appearing once. This clone rates as medium-sized. The antigen is not known. The chain employs TRBV27 and TRBJ1-6; possibly TRBD1 for D (5 bases). This sample comprised tumor tissue, obtained from a patient whose treatment included radiotherapy and nephrectomy. The TCR sequence derives from a woman in her 70s with renal cell carcinoma. In DNA, the CDR3 is TGTGCCAGCAGTTTAGGGGCAGGGAATAATTCACCCCTCCACTTT. It yields the protein CASSLGAGNNSPLHF.